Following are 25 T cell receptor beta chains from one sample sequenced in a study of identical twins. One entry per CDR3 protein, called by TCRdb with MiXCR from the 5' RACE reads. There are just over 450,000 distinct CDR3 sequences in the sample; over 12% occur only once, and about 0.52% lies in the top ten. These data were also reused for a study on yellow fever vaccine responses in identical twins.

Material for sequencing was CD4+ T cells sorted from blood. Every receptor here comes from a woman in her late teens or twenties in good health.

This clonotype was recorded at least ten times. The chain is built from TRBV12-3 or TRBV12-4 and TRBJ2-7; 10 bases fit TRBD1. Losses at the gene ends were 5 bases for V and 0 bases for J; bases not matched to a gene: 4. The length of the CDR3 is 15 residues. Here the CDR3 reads CASSARDRGSYEQYF. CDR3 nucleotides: TGTGCCAGCAGTGCCCGGGACAGGGGCTCCTACGAGCAGTACTTC.

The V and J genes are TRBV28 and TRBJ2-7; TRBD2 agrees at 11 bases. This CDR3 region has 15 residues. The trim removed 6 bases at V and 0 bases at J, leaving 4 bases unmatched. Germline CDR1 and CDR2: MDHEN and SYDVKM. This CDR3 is CASRRLAGISYEQYF. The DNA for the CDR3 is TGTGCCAGCAGGAGACTAGCGGGAATCTCCTACGAGCAGTACTTC.

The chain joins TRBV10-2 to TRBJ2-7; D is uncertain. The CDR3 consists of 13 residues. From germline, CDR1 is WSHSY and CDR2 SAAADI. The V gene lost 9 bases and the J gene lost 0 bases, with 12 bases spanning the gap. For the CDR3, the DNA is TGCGCCAGTATGGGCGTCGGCTCCTACGAGCAGTACTTC. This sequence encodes CASMGVGSYEQYF.

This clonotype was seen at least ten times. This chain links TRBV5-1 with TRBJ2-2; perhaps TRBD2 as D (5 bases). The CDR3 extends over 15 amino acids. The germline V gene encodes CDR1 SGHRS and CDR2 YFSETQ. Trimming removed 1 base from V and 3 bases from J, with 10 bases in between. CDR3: CASSLSGMDTGELFF. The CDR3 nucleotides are TGCGCCAGCAGCTTGTCCGGGATGGACACCGGGGAGCTGTTTTTT.

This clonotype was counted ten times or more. The CDR3 DNA reads as TGTGCCAGCAGTTTCGGGCTAGCGGGGATTGAGACCCAGTACTTC. Residues: CASSFGLAGIETQYF. The chain carries TRBV12-3 or TRBV12-4 and TRBJ2-5; TRBD2 matches 9 bases. Germline trimming cut 3 bases from V and 5 bases from J; bases unmatched to any gene: 7. CDR3 size: 15 residues.

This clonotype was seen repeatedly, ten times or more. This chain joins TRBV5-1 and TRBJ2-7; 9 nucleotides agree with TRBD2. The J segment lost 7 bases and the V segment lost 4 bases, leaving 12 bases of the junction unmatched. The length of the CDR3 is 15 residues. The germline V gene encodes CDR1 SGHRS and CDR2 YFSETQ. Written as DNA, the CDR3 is TGCGCCAGCAGCACGCTAGCGGGAACCGCAGAAGAGCAGTACTTC. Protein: CASSTLAGTAEEQYF.

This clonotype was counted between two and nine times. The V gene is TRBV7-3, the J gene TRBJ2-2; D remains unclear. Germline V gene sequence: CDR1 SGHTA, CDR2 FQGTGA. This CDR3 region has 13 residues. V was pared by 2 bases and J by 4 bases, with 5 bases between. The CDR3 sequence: CASSLLRTGELFF. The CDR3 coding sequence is TGTGCCAGCAGCTTATTACGCACCGGGGAGCTGTTTTTT.

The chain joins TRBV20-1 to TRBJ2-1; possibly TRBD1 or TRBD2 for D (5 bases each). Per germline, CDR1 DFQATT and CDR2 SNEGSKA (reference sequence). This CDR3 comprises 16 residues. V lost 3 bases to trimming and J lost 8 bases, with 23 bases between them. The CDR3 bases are TGCAGTGCTAGTGGGGCCCTGAGTTTGGGACGAGATGAGCAGTTCTTC. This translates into CSASGALSLGRDEQFF.

Here the CDR3 DNA reads TGTGCCAGCAGCATAGGGACAGCCGATCAGTACTTC. Amino acid sequence: CASSIGTADQYF. The V call is TRBV11-3, the J call TRBJ2-7; 7 positions agree with TRBD1. With V trimmed by 5 bases and J by 10 bases, 8 bases remained unmatched. Germline CDR1 reads SGHNT; CDR2 reads YENEEA. The CDR3 sequence is 12 residues long.

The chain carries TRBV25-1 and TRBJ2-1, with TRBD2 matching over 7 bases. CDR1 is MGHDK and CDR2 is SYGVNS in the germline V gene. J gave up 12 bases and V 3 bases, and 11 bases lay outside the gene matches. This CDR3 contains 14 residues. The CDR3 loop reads CASSEGGFTIGQFF. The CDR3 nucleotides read TGTGCCAGCAGTGAGGGAGGGTTTACAATAGGGCAGTTCTTC. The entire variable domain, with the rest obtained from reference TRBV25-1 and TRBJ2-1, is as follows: EADIYQTPRYLVIGTGKKITLECSQTMGHDKMYWYQQDPGMELHLIHYSYGVNSTEKGDLSSESTVSRIRTEHFPLTLESARPSHTSQYLCASSEGGFTIGQFFGPGTRLTVL.

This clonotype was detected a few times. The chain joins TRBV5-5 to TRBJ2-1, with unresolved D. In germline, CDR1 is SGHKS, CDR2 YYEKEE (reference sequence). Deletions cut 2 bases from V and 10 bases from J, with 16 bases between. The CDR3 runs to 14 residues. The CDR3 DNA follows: TGTGCCAGCAGCTTTGGTGGCCGCGTCGGGGAGCAGTTCTTC. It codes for CASSFGGRVGEQFF.

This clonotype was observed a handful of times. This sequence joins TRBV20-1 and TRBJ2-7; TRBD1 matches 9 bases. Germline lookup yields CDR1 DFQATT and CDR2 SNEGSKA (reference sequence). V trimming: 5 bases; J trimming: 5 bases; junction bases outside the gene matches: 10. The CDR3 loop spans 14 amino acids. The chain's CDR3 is CSAHPGQGYHEQYF. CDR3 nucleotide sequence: TGCAGTGCTCATCCGGGACAGGGCTACCACGAGCAGTACTTC.

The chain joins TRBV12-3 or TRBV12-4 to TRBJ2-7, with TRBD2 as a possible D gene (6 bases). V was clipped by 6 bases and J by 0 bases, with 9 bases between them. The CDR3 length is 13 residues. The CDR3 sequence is CASRGRSSYEQYF. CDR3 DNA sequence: TGTGCCAGCAGGGGGAGGTCCTCCTACGAGCAGTACTTC.

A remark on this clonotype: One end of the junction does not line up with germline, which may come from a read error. The CDR3 loop reads CASGDRAGANVLTF. The CDR3 nucleotides are TGTGCCAGCGGTGACAGGGCTGGGGCCAACGTCCTGACTTTC. The chain uses TRBV2 and TRBJ2-6, with 7 bases aligning to TRBD1. The CDR3 has 14 residues. Germline values: CDR1 SNHLY, CDR2 FYNNEI.

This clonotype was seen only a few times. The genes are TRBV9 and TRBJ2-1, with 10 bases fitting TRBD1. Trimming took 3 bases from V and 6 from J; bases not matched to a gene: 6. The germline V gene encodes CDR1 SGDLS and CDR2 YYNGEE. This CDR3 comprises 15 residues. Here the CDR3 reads CASSAGTGVGNEQFF. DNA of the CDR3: TGTGCCAGCAGCGCCGGGACAGGGGTCGGCAATGAGCAGTTCTTC. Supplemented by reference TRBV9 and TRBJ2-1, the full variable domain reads DSGVTQTPKHLITATGQRVTLRCSPRSGDLSVYWYQQSLDQGLQFLIQYYNGEERAKGNILERFSAQQFPDLHSELNLSSLELGDSALYFCASSAGTGVGNEQFFGPGTRLTVL.

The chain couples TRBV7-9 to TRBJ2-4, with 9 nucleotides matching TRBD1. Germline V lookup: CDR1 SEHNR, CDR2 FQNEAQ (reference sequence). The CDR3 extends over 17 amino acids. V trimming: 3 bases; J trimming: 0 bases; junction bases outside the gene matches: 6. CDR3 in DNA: TGTGCCAGCAGCTTGACAGGGGGGGGTTTAGCCAAAAACATTCAGTACTTC. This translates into CASSLTGGGLAKNIQYF. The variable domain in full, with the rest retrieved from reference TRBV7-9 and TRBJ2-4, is DTGVSQNPRHKITKRGQNVTFRCDPISEHNRLYWYRQTLGQGPEFLTYFQNEAQLEKSRLLSDRFSAERPKGSFSTLEIQRTEQGDSAMYLCASSLTGGGLAKNIQYFGAGTRLSVL.

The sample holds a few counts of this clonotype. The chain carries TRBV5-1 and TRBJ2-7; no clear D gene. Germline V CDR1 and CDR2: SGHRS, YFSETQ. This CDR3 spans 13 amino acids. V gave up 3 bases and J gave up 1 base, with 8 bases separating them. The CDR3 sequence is CASSSDASYEQYF. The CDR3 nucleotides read TGCGCCAGCAGCTCGGACGCTTCCTACGAGCAGTACTTC.

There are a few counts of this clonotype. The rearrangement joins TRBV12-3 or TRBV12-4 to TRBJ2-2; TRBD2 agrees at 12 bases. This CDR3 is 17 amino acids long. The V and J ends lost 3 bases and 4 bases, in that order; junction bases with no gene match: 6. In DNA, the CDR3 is TGTGCCAGCAGTTTCGGACTAGCGGGAAAAATCACCGGGGAGCTGTTTTTT. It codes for CASSFGLAGKITGELFF.

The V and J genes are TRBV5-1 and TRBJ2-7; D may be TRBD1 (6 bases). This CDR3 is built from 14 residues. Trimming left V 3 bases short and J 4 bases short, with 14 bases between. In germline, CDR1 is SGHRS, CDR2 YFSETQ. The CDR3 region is CASSSKPQGYEQYF. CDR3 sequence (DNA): TGCGCCAGCAGCTCTAAACCCCAGGGGTACGAGCAGTACTTC.

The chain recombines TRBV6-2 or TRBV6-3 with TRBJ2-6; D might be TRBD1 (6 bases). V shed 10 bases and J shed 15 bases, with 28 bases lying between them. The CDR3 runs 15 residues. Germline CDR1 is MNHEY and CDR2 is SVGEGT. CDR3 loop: CATQPPSTGTSRLTF. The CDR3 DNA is TGTGCCACCCAGCCCCCCTCCACCGGGACATCGCGCCTGACTTTC.

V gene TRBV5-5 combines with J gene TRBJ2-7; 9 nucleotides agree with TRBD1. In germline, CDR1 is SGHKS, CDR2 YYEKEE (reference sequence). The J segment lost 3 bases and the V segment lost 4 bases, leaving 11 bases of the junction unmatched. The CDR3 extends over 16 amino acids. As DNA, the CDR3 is TGTGCCAGCAGCCCGGACTGGGACAGGGTTATCTACGAGCAGTACTTC. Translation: CASSPDWDRVIYEQYF.

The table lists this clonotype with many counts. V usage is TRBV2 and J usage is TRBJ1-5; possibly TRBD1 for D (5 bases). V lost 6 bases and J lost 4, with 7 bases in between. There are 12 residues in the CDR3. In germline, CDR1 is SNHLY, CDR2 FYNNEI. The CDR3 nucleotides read TGTGCCAGCAGAGGACAAAATCAGCCCCAGCATTTT. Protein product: CASRGQNQPQHF.

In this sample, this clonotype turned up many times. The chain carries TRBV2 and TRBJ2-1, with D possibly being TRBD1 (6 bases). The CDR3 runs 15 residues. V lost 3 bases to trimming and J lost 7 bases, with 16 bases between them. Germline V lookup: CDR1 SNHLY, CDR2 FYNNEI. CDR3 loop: CASSDRGARGNEQFF. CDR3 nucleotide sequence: TGTGCCAGCAGTGACAGGGGCGCGAGGGGTAATGAGCAGTTCTTC.

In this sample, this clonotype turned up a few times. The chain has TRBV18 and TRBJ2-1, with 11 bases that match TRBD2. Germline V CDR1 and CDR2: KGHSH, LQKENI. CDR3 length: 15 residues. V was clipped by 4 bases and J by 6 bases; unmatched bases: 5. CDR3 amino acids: CASSLAGGVANEQFF. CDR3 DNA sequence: TGTGCCAGCTCACTAGCGGGAGGGGTTGCCAATGAGCAGTTCTTC. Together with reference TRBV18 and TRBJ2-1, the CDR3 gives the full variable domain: NAGVMQNPRHLVRRRGQEARLRCSPMKGHSHVYWYRQLPEEGLKFMVYLQKENIIDESGMPKERFSAEFPKEGPSILRIQQVVRGDSAAYFCASSLAGGVANEQFFGPGTRLTVL.

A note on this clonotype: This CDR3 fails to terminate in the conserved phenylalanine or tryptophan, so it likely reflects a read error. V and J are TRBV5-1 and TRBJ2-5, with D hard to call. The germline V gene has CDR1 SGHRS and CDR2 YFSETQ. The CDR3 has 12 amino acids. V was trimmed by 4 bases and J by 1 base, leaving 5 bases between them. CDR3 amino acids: CASSPSQETQYS. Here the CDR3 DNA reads TGCGCCAGCAGCCCCTCCCAAGAGACCCAGTACTCC.